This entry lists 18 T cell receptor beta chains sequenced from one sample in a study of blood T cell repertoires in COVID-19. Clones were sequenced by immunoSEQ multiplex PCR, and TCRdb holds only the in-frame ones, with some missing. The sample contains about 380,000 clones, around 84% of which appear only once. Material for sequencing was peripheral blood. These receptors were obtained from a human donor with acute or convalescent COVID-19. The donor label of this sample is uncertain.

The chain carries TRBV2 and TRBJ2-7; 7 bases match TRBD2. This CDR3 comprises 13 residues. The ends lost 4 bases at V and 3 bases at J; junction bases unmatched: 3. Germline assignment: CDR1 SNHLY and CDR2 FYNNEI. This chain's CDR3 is CASSGVAGYEQYF. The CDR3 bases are TGTGCCAGCAGTGGGGTAGCGGGCTACGAGCAGTACTTC.

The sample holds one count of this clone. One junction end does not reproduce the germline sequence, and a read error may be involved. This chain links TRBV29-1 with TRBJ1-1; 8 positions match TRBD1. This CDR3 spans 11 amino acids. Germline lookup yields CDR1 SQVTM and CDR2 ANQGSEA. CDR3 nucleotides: TGCAGCGTTGCCTGGACAGGGCCTTCCATCTTT. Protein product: CSVAWTGPSIF.

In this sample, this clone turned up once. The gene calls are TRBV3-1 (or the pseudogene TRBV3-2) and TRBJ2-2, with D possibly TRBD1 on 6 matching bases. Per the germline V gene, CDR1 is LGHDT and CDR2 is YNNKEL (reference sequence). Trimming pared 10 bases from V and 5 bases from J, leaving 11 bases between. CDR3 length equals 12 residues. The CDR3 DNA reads TGTGCCACCACCACAGGGACCGGGGAGCTGTTTTTT. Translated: CATTTGTGELFF.

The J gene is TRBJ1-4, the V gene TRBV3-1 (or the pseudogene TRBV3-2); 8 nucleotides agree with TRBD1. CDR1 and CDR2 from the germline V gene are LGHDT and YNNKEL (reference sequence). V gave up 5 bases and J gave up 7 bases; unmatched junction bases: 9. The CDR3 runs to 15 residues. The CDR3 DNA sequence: TGTGCCAGCAGCTATATGGGACAGGTTGGTGAAAAACTGTTTTTT. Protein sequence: CASSYMGQVGEKLFF.

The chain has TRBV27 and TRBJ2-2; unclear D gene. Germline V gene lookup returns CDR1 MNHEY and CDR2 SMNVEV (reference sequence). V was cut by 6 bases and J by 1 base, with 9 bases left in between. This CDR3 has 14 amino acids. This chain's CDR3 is CASSRSRNTGELFF. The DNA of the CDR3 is TGTGCCAGCAGCAGATCCAGGAACACCGGGGAGCTGTTTTTT.

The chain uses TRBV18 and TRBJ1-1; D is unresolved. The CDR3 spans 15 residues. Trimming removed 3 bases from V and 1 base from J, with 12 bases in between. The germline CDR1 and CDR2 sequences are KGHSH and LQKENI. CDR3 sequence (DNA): TGTGCCAGCTCACCCCTAGTTAAACCGAACACTGAAGCTTTCTTT. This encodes CASSPLVKPNTEAFF.

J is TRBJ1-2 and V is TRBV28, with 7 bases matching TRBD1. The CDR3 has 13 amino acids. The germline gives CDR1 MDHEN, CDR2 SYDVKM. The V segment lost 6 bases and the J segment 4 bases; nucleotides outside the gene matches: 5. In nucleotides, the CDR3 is TGTGCCAGCAGAGGACAGGCCGGCTATGGCTACACCTTC. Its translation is CASRGQAGYGYTF.

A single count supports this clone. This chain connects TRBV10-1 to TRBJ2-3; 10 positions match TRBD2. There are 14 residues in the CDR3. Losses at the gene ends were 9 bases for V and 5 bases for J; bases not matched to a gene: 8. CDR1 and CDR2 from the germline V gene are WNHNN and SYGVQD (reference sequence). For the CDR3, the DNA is TGCGCCAGTCGGCTAGCGGGAGTGGGAGATACGCAGTATTTT. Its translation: CASRLAGVGDTQYF.

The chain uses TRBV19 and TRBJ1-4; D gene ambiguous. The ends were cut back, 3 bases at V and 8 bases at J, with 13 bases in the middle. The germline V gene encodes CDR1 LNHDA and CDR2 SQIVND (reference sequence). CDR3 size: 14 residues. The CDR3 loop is CASSMPGLGEKLFF. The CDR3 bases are TGTGCCAGTAGTATGCCGGGATTGGGAGAAAAACTGTTTTTT.

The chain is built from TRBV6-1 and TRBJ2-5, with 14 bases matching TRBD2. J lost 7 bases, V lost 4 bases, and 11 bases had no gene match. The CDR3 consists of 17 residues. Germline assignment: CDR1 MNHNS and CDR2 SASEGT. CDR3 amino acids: CASSGLGLAGGTGTQYF. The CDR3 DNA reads TGTGCCAGCAGTGGCCTAGGACTAGCGGGGGGTACGGGGACCCAGTACTTC.

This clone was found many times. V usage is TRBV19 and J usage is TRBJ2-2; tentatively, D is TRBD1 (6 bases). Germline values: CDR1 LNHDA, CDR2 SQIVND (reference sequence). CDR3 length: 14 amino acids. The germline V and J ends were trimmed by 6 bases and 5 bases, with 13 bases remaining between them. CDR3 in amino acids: CASSQNGQTGELFF. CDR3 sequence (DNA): TGTGCCAGTAGCCAAAACGGACAGACCGGGGAGCTGTTTTTT.

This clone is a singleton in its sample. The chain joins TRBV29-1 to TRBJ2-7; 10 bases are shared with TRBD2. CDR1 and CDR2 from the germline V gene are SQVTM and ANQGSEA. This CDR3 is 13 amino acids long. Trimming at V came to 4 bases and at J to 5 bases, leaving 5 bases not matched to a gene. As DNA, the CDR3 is TGCAGCGTTGGTCTGCTAGCGGGAGACGAGCAGTACTTC. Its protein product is CSVGLLAGDEQYF.

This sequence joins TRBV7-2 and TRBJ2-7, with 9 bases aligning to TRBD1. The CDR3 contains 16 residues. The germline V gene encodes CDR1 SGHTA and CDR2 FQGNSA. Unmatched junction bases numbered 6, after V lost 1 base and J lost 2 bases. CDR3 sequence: CASSLGGTGKAYEQYF. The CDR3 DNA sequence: TGTGCCAGCAGCTTAGGCGGGACAGGGAAAGCCTACGAGCAGTACTTC. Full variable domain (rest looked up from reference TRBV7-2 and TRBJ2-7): GAGVSQSPSNKVTEKGKDVELRCDPISGHTALYWYRQSLGQGLEFLIYFQGNSAPDKSGLPSDRFSAERTGGSVSTLTIQRTQQEDSAVYLCASSLGGTGKAYEQYFGPGTRLTVT.

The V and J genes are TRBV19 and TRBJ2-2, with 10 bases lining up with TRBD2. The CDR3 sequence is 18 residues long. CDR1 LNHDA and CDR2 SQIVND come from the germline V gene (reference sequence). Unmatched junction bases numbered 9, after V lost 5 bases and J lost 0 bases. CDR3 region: CASSPTPSGGSNTGELFF. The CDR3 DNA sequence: TGTGCCAGTAGTCCAACCCCTAGCGGGGGTTCGAACACCGGGGAGCTGTTTTTT.

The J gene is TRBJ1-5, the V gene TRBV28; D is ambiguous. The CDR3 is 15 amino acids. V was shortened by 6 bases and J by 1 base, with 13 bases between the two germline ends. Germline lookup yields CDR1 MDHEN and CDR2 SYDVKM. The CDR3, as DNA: TGTGCCAGCAGCCTACACGCCGGGAGCAATCAGCCCCAGCATTTT. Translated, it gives CASSLHAGSNQPQHF.

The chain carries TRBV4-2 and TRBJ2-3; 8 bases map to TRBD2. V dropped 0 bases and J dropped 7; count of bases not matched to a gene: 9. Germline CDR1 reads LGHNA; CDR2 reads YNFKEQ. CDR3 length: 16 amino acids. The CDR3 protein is CASSQDLLADRNTQYF. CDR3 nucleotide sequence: TGTGCCAGCAGCCAAGATCTACTAGCGGACAGAAATACGCAGTATTTT.

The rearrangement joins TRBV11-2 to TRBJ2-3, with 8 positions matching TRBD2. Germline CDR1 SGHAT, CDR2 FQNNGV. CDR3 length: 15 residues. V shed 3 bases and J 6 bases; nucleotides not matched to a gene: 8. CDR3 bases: TGTGCCAGCAGCTTTGGCCGTAGCGGGGTGGATACGCAGTATTTT. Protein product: CASSFGRSGVDTQYF.

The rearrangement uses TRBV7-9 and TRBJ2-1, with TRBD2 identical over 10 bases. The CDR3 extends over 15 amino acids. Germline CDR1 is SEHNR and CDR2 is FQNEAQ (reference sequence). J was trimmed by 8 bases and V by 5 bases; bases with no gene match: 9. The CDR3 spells CASSGRTSGRHEQFF. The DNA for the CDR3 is TGTGCCAGCAGCGGAAGGACTAGCGGCCGACATGAGCAGTTCTTC.